The 15 T cell receptor beta chains reported below all come from one sample, sequenced in a study of cytomegalovirus exposure and HLA in healthy donors. PCR used 60 Vbeta primers and 13 Jbeta primers. Sequencing used immunoSEQ multiplex PCR; TCRdb keeps in-frame clones, though not all of them. The sample includes around 170,000 clones, approximately 78% seen only once; the top ten take approximately 1.5%. The material sequenced was PBMCs. The receptor source for this set is a male donor in good health and CMV-seronegative.

This chain links TRBV7-3 with TRBJ2-3; TRBD2 agrees at 12 bases. V gave up 2 bases and J gave up 4 bases; unmatched junction bases: 1. This CDR3 is 15 amino acids long. The germline CDR1 and CDR2 sequences are SGHTA and FQGTGA. CDR3 in DNA: TGTGCCAGCAGCTTATCTAGCGGGAGGGCAGATACGCAGTATTTT. It specifies CASSLSSGRADTQYF.

This clone appeared a few times. The V and J genes are TRBV20-1 and TRBJ1-1, with 7 bases lining up with TRBD1. Germline V gene sequence: CDR1 DFQATT, CDR2 SNEGSKA (reference sequence). There are 11 residues in the CDR3. V lost 0 bases to trimming and J lost 10 bases; unmatched junction nucleotides: 2. The CDR3 bases are TGCAGTGCTAGAGAAGGACAGGCAGCTTTCTTT. This encodes CSAREGQAAFF.

J is TRBJ2-7 and V is TRBV7-2, with a weak D call TRBD2 (7 bases). Trimming took 3 bases from V and 7 from J, leaving 10 bases between them. CDR3 length equals 12 residues. Germline CDR1 SGHTA, CDR2 FQGNSA. CDR3 region: CASSLGGREQYF. The CDR3 region has the DNA TGTGCCAGCAGCTTGGGGGGGCGTGAGCAGTACTTC.

V is TRBV7-2 and J is TRBJ1-1; 8 bases are a match to TRBD1. The CDR3 contains 14 residues. Germline V gene sequence: CDR1 SGHTA, CDR2 FQGNSA. J lost 7 bases, V lost 3 bases, and 7 bases had no gene match. CDR3 sequence: CASSFPTGGDEAFF. CDR3 DNA: TGTGCCAGCAGCTTCCCTACAGGGGGGGATGAAGCTTTCTTT.

This clone has just one count. The gene calls are TRBV9 and TRBJ2-1, with 13 nucleotides matching TRBD2. The germline V gene encodes CDR1 SGDLS and CDR2 YYNGEE. Germline trimming cut 3 bases from V and 7 bases from J; bases unmatched to any gene: 7. The CDR3 contains 16 residues. DNA for the CDR3: TGTGCCAGCAGCGGCGGGACTAGCGGGAAGAGGAATGAGCAGTTCTTC. Protein: CASSGGTSGKRNEQFF. Filled out from reference TRBV9 and TRBJ2-1, the complete variable domain reads DSGVTQTPKHLITATGQRVTLRCSPRSGDLSVYWYQQSLDQGLQFLIQYYNGEERAKGNILERFSAQQFPDLHSELNLSSLELGDSALYFCASSGGTSGKRNEQFFGPGTRLTVL.

The V call is TRBV2, the J call TRBJ1-5; D is perhaps TRBD1 (5 bases). CDR3 length: 15 residues. Looked up from germline, CDR1 is SNHLY and CDR2 is FYNNEI. Trimming shortened V by 5 bases and J by 0 bases, and 11 bases separated the two germline ends. This chain's CDR3 is CASSPTEYSNQPQHF. The CDR3 bases are TGTGCCAGCAGTCCGACAGAGTATAGCAATCAGCCCCAGCATTTT.

The chain joins TRBV6-5 to TRBJ1-1; no firm D call. The CDR3 covers 13 residues. Germline-derived CDR1 and CDR2 are MNHEY and SVGAGI. The V end lost 8 bases, the J end lost 1 base, and 11 bases lay between the germline ends. CDR3 region: CASHPGRNTEAFF. CDR3 DNA: TGTGCCAGCCATCCCGGTAGGAACACTGAAGCTTTCTTT.

The chain is built from TRBV9 and TRBJ2-6, with D tentatively TRBD2 (6 bases). Per the germline V gene, CDR1 is SGDLS and CDR2 is YYNGEE. Trimming pared 0 bases from V and 2 bases from J, leaving 15 bases between. CDR3 length equals 18 residues. Written as DNA, the CDR3 is TGTGCCAGCAGCGTAGAAGGAGGGCCCGTAACTGGGGCCAACGTCCTGACTTTC. It translates to CASSVEGGPVTGANVLTF.

V usage is TRBV28 and J usage is TRBJ2-5, with D possibly matching TRBD2 (6 bases). V lost 4 bases, J lost 3 bases, and 15 bases lay in between. Germline V gives CDR1 MDHEN, CDR2 SYDVKM. This CDR3 has 15 amino acids. The CDR3, as DNA: TGTGCCAGCAGTTCCCCGCGGGGAGTTGAAGAGACCCAGTACTTC. The encoded protein is CASSSPRGVEETQYF.

CDR3 loop: CASALSGTSTDTQYF. The CDR3 DNA reads TGTGCCAGCGCCCTCAGCGGGACAAGCACAGATACGCAGTATTTT. The V gene is TRBV4-2, the J gene TRBJ2-3; perhaps TRBD2 as D (7 bases). This CDR3 is built from 15 residues. CDR1 and CDR2 from the germline V gene are LGHNA and YNFKEQ. Between the trimmed V and J ends, which lost 8 bases and 0 bases, there was a span of 15 bases.

V and J are TRBV6-5 and TRBJ2-7, with TRBD1 matching 7 bases. The CDR3 is 13 amino acids. Germline trimming cut 7 bases from V and 7 bases from J; bases unmatched to any gene: 10. Germline CDR1 and CDR2: MNHEY and SVGAGI. The CDR3: CASKVTGSGEQYF. DNA for the CDR3: TGTGCCAGCAAAGTGACAGGGTCGGGAGAGCAGTACTTC.

The chain couples TRBV6-1 to TRBJ2-5, with 7 bases matching TRBD2. Germline loops: CDR1 MNHNS, CDR2 SASEGT. V shed 4 bases, J shed 5 bases, and the junction held 16 bases outside the gene matches. The CDR3 has 17 residues. In nucleotides, the CDR3 is TGTGCCAGCAGTGCCACTACCTTGACTAGCCCCGCGGAGACCCAGTACTTC. Residues: CASSATTLTSPAETQYF.

The rearrangement links TRBV5-4 to TRBJ1-4; weak D call: TRBD1 (6 bases). Germline V lookup: CDR1 SGHNT, CDR2 YYREEE (reference sequence). V was shortened by 4 bases and J by 5 bases, with 12 bases between the two germline ends. The CDR3 consists of 14 residues. The CDR3 here is CASSRGGSNEKLFF. CDR3 DNA: TGTGCCAGCAGCCGAGGGGGATCAAATGAAAAACTGTTTTTT.

The CDR3 loop is CASSPLDSYEQYF. CDR3 nucleotides: TGTGCCAGCAGCCCACTGGACAGCTACGAGCAGTACTTC. V gene TRBV14 combines with J gene TRBJ2-7; D may be TRBD1 (6 bases). CDR1 and CDR2 (germline): SGHDN, FVKESK. V dropped 4 bases and J dropped 3 bases, with 10 bases sitting between them. The CDR3 is 13 amino acids.

The genes are TRBV27 and TRBJ1-5; TRBD1 agrees at 7 bases. Germline V gives CDR1 MNHEY, CDR2 SMNVEV (reference sequence). With V trimmed by 2 bases and J by 5 bases, 6 bases remained unmatched. The CDR3 sequence is 15 residues long. In DNA form, the CDR3 reads TGTGCCAGCAGTTTAACGACAGGGAGCTATCAGCCCCAGCATTTT. It encodes CASSLTTGSYQPQHF.